The clone carrying this T cell receptor (beta chain) was seen a single time. The sample originates from a study of shared clonotypes between healthy human individuals. TCRdb keeps only in-frame clones here, not all; method: immunoSEQ multiplex PCR. The data contain more than 2,000,000 clones, 85% to 95% of them singletons. This CDR3 is 15 amino acids long. Trimming cost V 8 bases and J 5 bases; bases outside gene matches: 9. CDR1 and CDR2 from the germline V gene are MDHEN and SYDVKM. Sequencing was done on a sample of naive CD4+ T cells from PBMCs. Subset given: CD45RA+ positively selected. This sequence was found in a man between 18 and 35 years old in good health. Some clones in this sample may be carry-over from other donors' samples. The rearrangement links TRBV28 to TRBJ2-7; 13 positions match TRBD2. The CDR3 protein is CASGRGTSGIDEQYF. The CDR3 region has the DNA TGTGCCAGCGGAAGGGGGACTAGCGGGATCGACGAGCAGTACTTC.